The clone carrying this T cell receptor (beta chain) was detected only once. Its matching antigen is unknown. The CDR3 contains 15 residues. Germline V CDR1 and CDR2: ENHRY, SYGVKD. V dropped 4 bases and J dropped 3 bases, with 16 bases sitting between them. Co-extracted RNA and DNA came from roughly 21-30 mg of unsorted bulk tissue. The sample originates from a study of tumor-infiltrating lymphocytes in primary liver carcinoma. Study results and caveats: Tumor samples exhibited a significantly greater top-250-clone fraction than blood samples (p = 0.039). Found in all five tumor regions were only about 7-25% of top clones. Tumor region pairs outstripped tumor-adjacent and tumor-blood pairs in overlap.

TCR beta cDNA was reverse-transcribed from approximately 0.45 ug of total RNA. The reaction used a constant-region primer and ProtoScript II reverse transcriptase. Slightly modified ARM-PCR served as the procedure for the TCR beta libraries. These libraries came from three rounds of nested multiplex PCR. The two initial PCR rounds, roughly 10 cycles each, used TRBV1-TRBV30 forward and C-beta reverse primers. TCRdb analysed the multiplex PCR reads with MiXCR anew, one entry per CDR3 protein. The table lists more than 70,000 distinct CDR3 sequences, around 70% of them singletons. Sequencing used liver tumor tissue from sampling region 1. The subset was: tumor region T1, superior pole. This clonotype was obtained from a man aged 40-55 years with primary liver carcinoma and hepatitis B virus infection. V is TRBV10-3 and J is TRBJ2-7; D may be TRBD1 or TRBD2 (5 bases each). The CDR3 bases are TGTGCCATCAGTGGAGGGGAGCGACCGCTCTACGAGCAGTACTTC. Its protein product is CAISGGERPLYEQYF.